This TCR beta chain was observed in a study of T cells after yellow fever vaccination. Each CDR3 protein is one row after TCRdb ran MiXCR on the 5' RACE reads. The sample consists of about 360,000 distinct CDR3 sequences, roughly 6.1% of them appearing once. In its sample, this clonotype was seen a few times. V was pared by 2 bases and J by 5 bases, with 8 bases of the junction left unmatched. The CDR3 runs to 16 residues. The V gene's germline CDR1 is DFQATT and CDR2 SNEGSKA (reference sequence). V gene TRBV20-1 combines with J gene TRBJ2-5; 13 positions agree with TRBD2. Source: PBMCs, taken 5 days after the yellow fever booster vaccination. The receptor was derived from a man aged 25 to 45 who received the YFV17D yellow fever vaccine. CDR3 sequence: CSARPTGLAGVETQYF. For the CDR3, the DNA is TGCAGTGCTAGACCTACCGGACTAGCGGGAGTGGAGACCCAGTACTTC.